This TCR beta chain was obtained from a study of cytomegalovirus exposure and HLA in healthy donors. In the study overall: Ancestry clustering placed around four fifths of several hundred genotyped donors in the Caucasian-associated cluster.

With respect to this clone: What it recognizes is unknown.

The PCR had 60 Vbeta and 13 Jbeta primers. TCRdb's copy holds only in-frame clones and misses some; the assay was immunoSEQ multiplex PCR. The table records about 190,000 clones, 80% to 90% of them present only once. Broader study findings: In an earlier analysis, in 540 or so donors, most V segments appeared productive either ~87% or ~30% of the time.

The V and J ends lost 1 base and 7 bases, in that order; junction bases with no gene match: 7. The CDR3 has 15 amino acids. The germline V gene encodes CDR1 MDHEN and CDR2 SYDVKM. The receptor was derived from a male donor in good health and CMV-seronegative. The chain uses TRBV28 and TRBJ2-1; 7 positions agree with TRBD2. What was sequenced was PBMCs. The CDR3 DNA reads TGTGCCAGCAGTTTATTCGGCGGGAGTGTTAATGAGCAGTTCTTC. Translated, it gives CASSLFGGSVNEQFF.